This T cell receptor beta chain was sequenced for a study of CD8+ T cells in alopecia areata. Following RNA extraction, reverse transcription yielded cDNA that acted as the sequencing template. Sequencing used immunoSEQ multiplex PCR; TCRdb keeps in-frame clones, though not all of them. The table lists fewer than 250,000 clones, 35% to 40% of them singletons, with 0.48% in the top ten. Treatment here: oral pan-JAK inhibitor, 5-10 mg twice daily. The germline V and J ends were trimmed by 3 bases and 0 bases, with 5 bases remaining between them. Germline V gene lookup returns CDR1 SGDLS and CDR2 YYNGEE. This CDR3 has 13 amino acids. This clone was counted only a few times.

The sample was CD4+ T cells sorted from blood, taken at roughly week 30, from a patient treated with tofacitinib. The J gene is TRBJ2-3, the V gene TRBV9; no firm D call. This receptor was obtained from a human donor with alopecia areata. The CDR3 bases are TGTGCCAGCAGCGCACCTAGCACAGATACGCAGTATTTT. Translation: CASSAPSTDTQYF.